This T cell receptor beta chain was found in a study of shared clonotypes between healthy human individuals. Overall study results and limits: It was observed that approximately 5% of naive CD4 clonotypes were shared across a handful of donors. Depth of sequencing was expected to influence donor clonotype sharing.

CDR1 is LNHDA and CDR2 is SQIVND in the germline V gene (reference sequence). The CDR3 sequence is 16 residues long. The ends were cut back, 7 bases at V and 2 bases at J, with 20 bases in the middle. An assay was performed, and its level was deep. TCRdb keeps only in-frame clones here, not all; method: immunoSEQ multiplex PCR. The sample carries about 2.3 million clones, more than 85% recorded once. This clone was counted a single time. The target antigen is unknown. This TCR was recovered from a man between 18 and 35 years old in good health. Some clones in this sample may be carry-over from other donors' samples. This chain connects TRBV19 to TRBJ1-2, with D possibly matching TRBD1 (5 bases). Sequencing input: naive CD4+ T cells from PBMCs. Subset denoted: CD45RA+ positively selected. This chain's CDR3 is CASTTKPAGTNYGYTF. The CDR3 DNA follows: TGTGCCAGTACCACCAAACCGGCAGGGACCAACTATGGCTACACCTTC.